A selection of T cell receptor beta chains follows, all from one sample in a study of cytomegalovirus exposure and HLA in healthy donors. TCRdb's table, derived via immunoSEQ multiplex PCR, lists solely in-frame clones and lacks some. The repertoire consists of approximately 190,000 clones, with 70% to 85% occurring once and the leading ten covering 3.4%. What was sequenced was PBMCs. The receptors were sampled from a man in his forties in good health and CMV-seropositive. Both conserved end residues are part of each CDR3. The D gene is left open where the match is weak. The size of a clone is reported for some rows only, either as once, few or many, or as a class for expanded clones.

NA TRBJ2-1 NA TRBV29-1 TGCAGCGGGTCAGGGGCGGCCTCCTACAATGAGCAGTTCTTC CSGSGAASYNEQFF
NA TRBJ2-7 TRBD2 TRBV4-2 TGTGCCAGCAGCACGACTAGCGGACAGACCTACGAGCAGTACTTC CASSTTSGQTYEQYF
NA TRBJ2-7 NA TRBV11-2 TGTGCCAGCAGCCCCACCAGGGAGCAGTACTTC CASSPTREQYF
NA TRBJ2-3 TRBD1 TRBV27 TGTGCCAGCAGAAGGTCGGGACAGGAGAACACAGATACGCAGTATTTT CASRRSGQENTDTQYF
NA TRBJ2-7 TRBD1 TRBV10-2 TGCGCCAGCAGTGGCAAGGGGGCAGGGAGCTCCTACGAGCAGTACTTC CASSGKGAGSSYEQYF
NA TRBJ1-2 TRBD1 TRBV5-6 TGTGCCAGCAGCTCGGGACAGGGGGTTGGTGGCTACACCTTC CASSSGQGVGGYTF
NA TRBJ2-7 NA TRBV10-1 TGCGCCAGCAGTGAGGTGGGGGGTCACGAGCAGTACTTC CASSEVGGHEQYF
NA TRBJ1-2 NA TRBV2 TGTGCCAGCACCTTAACGGCCCTTTCCGACTATGTTGGCTACACCTTC CASTLTALSDYVGYTF
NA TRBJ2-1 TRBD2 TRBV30 TGTGCCTGGAATCCTAGCGGGAGAGGTGAGCAGTTCTTC CAWNPSGRGEQFF
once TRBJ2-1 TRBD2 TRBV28 TGTGCCAGCAGCTACTTGGGTATCGGGACTAGCGCAAAACCCTACAATGAGCAGTTCTTC CASSYLGIGTSAKPYNEQFF
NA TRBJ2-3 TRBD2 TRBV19 TGTGCCAGTAGTGCGGTAGCGGGAGGGTTTGGAACAGATACGCAGTATTTT CASSAVAGGFGTDTQYF
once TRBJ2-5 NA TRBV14 TGTGCCAGCAGCCAAGATAGAGGGCAGGCTCCTCAAGAGACCCAGTACTTC CASSQDRGQAPQETQYF
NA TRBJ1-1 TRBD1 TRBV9 TGTGCCAGCAGCGCCCCTCCGGGACAGGTCAACACTGAAGCTTTCTTT CASSAPPGQVNTEAFF
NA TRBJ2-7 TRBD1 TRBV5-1 TGCGCCAGCAGCTGGTCGGACAGGCCCACCTACGAGCAGTACTTC CASSWSDRPTYEQYF
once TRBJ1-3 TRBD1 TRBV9 TGTGCCAGCAGCGTAATCGGGTCAGGGGGCGCGAACACCATATATTTT CASSVIGSGGANTIYF